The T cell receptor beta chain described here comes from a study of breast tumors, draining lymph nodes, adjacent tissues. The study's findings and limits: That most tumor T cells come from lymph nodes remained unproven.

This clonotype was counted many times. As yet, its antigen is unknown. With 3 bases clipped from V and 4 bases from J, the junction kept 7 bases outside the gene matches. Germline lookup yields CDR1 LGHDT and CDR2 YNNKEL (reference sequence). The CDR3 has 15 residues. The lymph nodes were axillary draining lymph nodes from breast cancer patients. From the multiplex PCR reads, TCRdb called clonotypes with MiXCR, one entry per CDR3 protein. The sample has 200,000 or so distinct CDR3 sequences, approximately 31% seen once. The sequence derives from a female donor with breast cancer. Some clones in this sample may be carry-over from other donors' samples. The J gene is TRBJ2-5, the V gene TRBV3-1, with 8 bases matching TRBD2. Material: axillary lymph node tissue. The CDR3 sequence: CASSHVRRGAETQYF. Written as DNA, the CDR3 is TGTGCCAGCAGCCATGTTCGGCGGGGGGCAGAGACCCAGTACTTC.